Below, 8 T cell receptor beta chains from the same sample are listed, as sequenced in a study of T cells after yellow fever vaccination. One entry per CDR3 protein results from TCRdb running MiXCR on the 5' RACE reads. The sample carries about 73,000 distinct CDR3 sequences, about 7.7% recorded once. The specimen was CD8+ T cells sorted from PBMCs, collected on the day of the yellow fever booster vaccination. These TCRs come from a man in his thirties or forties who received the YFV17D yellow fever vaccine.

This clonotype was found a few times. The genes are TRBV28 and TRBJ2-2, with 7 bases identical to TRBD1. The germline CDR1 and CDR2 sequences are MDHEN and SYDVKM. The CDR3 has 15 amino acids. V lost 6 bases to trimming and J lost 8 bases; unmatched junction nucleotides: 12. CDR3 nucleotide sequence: TGTGCCAGCAGCTTTCGGGCAGGGGGAAGAGGGGAGCTGTTTTTT. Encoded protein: CASSFRAGGRGELFF.

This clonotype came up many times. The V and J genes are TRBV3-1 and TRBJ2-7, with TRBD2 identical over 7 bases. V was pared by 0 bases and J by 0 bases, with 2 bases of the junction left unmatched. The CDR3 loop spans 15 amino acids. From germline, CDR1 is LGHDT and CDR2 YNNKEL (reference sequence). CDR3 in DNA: TGTGCCAGCAGCCAAGACCTAGCGGCCTCCTACGAGCAGTACTTC. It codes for CASSQDLAASYEQYF.

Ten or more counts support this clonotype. Here the CDR3 DNA reads TGTGCCAGCAGCCCCACGGGACTAGCGAGACAAGAGACCCAGTACTTC. Translation: CASSPTGLARQETQYF. The chain uses TRBV7-8 and TRBJ2-5; 10 bases are a match to TRBD2. V dropped 5 bases and J dropped 2; count of bases not matched to a gene: 8. Germline CDR1 SGHVS, CDR2 FQNEAQ. The CDR3 consists of 16 residues.

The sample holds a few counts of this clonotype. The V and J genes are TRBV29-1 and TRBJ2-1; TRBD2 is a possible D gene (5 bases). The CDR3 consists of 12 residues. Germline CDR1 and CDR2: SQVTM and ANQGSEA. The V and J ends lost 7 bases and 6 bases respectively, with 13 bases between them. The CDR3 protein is CSEQSEGNEQFF. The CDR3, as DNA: TGCAGCGAGCAAAGCGAGGGCAATGAGCAGTTCTTC.

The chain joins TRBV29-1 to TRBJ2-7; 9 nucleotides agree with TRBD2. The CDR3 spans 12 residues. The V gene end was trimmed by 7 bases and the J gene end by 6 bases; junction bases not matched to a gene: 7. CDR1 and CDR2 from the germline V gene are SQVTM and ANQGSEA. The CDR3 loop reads CSALAGPSEQYF. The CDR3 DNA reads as TGCAGCGCCCTAGCGGGACCCAGCGAGCAGTACTTC.

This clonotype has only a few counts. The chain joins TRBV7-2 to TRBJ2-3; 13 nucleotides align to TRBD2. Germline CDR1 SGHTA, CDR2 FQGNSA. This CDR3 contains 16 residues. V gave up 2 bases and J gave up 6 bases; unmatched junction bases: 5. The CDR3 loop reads CASSLPGLAGFDTQYF. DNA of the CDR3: TGTGCCAGCAGCTTACCGGGACTAGCGGGATTTGATACGCAGTATTTT. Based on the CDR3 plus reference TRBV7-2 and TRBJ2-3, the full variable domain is GAGVSQSPSNKVTEKGKDVELRCDPISGHTALYWYRQSLGQGLEFLIYFQGNSAPDKSGLPSDRFSAERTGGSVSTLTIQRTQQEDSAVYLCASSLPGLAGFDTQYFGPGTRLTVL.

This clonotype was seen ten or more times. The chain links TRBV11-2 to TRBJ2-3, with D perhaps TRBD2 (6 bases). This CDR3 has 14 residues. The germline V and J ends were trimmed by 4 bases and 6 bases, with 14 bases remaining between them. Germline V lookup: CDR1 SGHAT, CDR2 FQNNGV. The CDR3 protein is CASSSWRGEDTQYF. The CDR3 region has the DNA TGTGCCAGCAGCTCGTGGAGGGGAGAGGATACGCAGTATTTT. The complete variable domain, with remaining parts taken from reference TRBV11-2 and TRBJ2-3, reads EAGVAQSPRYKIIEKRQSVAFWCNPISGHATLYWYQQILGQGPKLLIQFQNNGVVDDSQLPKDRFSAERLKGVDSTLKIQPAKLEDSAVYLCASSSWRGEDTQYFGPGTRLTVL.

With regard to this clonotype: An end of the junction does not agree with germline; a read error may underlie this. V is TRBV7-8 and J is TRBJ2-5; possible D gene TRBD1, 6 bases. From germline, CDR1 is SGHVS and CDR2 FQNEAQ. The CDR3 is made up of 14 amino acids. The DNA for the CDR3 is TGTGACAGCAGCTTAAGACAGGCTCAAGAGACCCAGTACTTC. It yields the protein CDSSLRQAQETQYF.